Listed below are T cell receptor beta chains from one sample, sequenced in a study of blood T cell repertoires in COVID-19. Data came from immunoSEQ multiplex PCR; TCRdb stores just in-frame clones and leaves some out. The sample contains 350,000 or so clones, about 90% of which appear only once. Sequencing was done on a sample of peripheral blood. The receptor source for this set is a man aged 18 to 30 with active or convalescent COVID-19. Each CDR3 is given without its conserved first and last residue.

V: TRBV5-1; CDR3: ASSFPGNNEQF
V: TRBV4-1; CDR3: ASSQVAGVEGYT
V: TRBV9; CDR3: ASSVASGRGNEQF
V: TRBV7-9; CDR3: ASSDRADTQY
V: TRBV27; CDR3: ASSLNRVTNEKLF
V: TRBV7-3; CDR3: ASSQNPQGWSGDTQY
V: TRBV24-1; CDR3: ATSGRLAGGSEQF
V: TRBV15; CDR3: ATSRRTTGDGYT
V: TRBV19; CDR3: ASSENTGTGYSNQPQH
V: TRBV4-3; CDR3: ASSQGTGVNEKLF
V: TRBV7-2; CDR3: ASSLARTNNEQF
V: TRBV3-1/TRBV3-2; CDR3: ASSPKQGYGYT
V: TRBV27; CDR3: ASSLERLAGRNEQF
V: TRBV4-2; CDR3: ASSRNAGVRETQY
V: TRBV19; CDR3: ASAHTGKGVWGTDTQY
V: TRBV6-5; CDR3: ASSSGHKMSTDTQY
V: TRBV7-3; CDR3: ASSPRDSWQPQH
V: TRBV28; CDR3: ASSLLGRARDTGELF
V: TRBV5-1; CDR3: ASSLDGRGYTEAF
V: TRBV2; CDR3: ASSEARLSGSPLH
V: TRBV4-2; CDR3: ASSQDPTGGASGEQY
V: TRBV5-4; CDR3: ASSLGGLAGEVEQY
V: TRBV19; CDR3: ASSIDWQNSNQPQH
V: TRBV19; CDR3: ASKGQGAHEQY
V: TRBV5-6; CDR3: ASSLTGGEQY
V: TRBV28; CDR3: ASSPGGIGEAF
V: TRBV30; CDR3: AWSQTTYGYT